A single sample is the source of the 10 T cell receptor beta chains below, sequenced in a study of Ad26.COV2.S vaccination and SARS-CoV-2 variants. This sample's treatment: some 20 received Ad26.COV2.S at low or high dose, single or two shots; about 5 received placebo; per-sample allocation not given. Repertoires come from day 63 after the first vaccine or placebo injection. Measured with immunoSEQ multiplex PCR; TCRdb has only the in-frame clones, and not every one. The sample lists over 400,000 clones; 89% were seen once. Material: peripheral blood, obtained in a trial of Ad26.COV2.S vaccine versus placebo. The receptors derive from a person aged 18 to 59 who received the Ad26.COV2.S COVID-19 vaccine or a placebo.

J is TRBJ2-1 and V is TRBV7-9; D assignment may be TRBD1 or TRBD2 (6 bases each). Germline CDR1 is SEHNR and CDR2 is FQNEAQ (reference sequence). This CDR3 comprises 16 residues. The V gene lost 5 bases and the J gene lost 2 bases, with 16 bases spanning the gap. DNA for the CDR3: TGTGCCAGCAGCCCCCGATTCGGGGGCGCCTACAATGAGCAGTTCTTC. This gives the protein CASSPRFGGAYNEQFF.

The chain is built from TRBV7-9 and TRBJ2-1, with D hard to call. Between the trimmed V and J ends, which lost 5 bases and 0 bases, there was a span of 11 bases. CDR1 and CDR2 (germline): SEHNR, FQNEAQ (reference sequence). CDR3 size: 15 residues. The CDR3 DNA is TGTGCCAGCAGCCTACTTTGGAGCTCCTACAATGAGCAGTTCTTC. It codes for CASSLLWSSYNEQFF.

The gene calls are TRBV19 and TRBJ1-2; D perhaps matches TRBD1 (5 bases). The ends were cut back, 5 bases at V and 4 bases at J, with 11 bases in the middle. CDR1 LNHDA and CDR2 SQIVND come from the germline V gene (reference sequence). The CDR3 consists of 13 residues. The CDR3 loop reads CASSPGMGYGYTF. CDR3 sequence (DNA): TGTGCCAGTAGTCCAGGGATGGGCTATGGCTACACCTTC.

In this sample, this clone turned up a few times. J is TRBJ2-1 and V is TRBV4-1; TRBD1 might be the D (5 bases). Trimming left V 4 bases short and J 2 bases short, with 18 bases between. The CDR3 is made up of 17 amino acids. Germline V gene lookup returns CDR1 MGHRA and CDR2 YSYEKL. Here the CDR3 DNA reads TGCGCCAGCAGCCTAGTCGCTGTACAGGATCCCTACAATGAGCAGTTCTTC. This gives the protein CASSLVAVQDPYNEQFF.

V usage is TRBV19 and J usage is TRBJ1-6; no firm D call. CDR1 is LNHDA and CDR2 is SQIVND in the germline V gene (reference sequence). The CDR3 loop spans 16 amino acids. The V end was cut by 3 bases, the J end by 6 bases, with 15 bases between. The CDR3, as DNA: TGTGCCAGTAGTATTATTATATTTCCACCTAATTCACCCCTCCACTTT. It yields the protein CASSIIIFPPNSPLHF.

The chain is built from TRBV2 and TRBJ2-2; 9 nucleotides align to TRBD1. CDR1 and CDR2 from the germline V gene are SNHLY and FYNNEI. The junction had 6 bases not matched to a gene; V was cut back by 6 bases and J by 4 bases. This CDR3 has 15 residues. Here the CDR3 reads CASRTGQGGTGELFF. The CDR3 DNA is TGTGCCAGCAGAACGGGACAGGGCGGCACCGGGGAGCTGTTTTTT.

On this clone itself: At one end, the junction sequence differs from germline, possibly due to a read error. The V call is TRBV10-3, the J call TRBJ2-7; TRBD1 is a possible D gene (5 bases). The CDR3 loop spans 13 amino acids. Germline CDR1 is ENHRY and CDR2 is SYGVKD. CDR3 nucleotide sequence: TGTGCCGTCAGGGATGGGGCCACCTACGAGCAGTACTTC. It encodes CAVRDGATYEQYF.

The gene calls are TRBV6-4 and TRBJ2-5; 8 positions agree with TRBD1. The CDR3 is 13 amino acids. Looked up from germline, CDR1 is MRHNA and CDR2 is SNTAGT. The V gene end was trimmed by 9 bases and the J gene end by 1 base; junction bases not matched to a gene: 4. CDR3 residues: CARQGVPQETQYF. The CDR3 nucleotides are TGTGCCAGACAGGGGGTCCCCCAAGAGACCCAGTACTTC.

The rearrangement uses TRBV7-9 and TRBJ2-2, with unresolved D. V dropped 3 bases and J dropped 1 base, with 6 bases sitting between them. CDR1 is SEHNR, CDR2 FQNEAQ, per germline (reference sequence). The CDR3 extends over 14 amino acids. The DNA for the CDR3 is TGTGCCAGCAGCTTCGATTGGAACACCGGGGAGCTGTTTTTT. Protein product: CASSFDWNTGELFF. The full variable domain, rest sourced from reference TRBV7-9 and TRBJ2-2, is DTGVSQNPRHKITKRGQNVTFRCDPISEHNRLYWYRQTLGQGPEFLTYFQNEAQLEKSRLLSDRFSAERPKGSFSTLEIQRTEQGDSAMYLCASSFDWNTGELFFGEGSRLTVL.

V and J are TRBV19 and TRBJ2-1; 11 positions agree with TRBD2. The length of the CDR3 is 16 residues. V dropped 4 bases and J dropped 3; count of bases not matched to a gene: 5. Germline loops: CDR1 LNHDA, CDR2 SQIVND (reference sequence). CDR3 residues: CASSRTSGSFYNEQFF. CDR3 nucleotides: TGTGCCAGTAGTAGAACTAGCGGGAGTTTCTACAATGAGCAGTTCTTC.